Each of the 20 T cell receptor beta chains below was sequenced from the same sample in a study of T cells expressing NK-cell markers. TCRdb re-called the 5' RACE reads and shows each CDR3 protein once, DNA omitted. The table for this sample gives some 390,000 distinct CDR3 sequences. The sample taken for sequencing was blood T cells: a sorted CD56 or NKG2C T cell subset, CD4+ or CD8+ T cells, or bulk PBMC T cells (not recorded which). These receptors originate from a woman aged 45-59 years in good health.

CDR3 protein: CASSVGDSGTPYNEQFF. The chain uses TRBV9 and TRBJ2-1; the TCRdb call, TRBD2, lacks DNA for checking. CDR1 is SGDLS, CDR2 YYNGEE, per germline. The CDR3 length is 17 residues. Full variable domain (rest looked up from reference TRBV9 and TRBJ2-1): DSGVTQTPKHLITATGQRVTLRCSPRSGDLSVYWYQQSLDQGLQFLIQYYNGEERAKGNILERFSAQQFPDLHSELNLSSLELGDSALYFCASSVGDSGTPYNEQFFGPGTRLTVL.

V is TRBV11-2 and J is TRBJ2-5; TCRdb gives TRBD1 as the D gene, but with no DNA this cannot be confirmed. This CDR3 has 16 amino acids. Germline lookup yields CDR1 SGHAT and CDR2 FQNNGV. The CDR3 loop reads CASSPGGTLAIRTQYF.

V and J are TRBV4-1 and TRBJ2-5; no DNA is available, so the TRBD1 call from TCRdb remains unchecked. The CDR3 is made up of 14 amino acids. Per germline, CDR1 MGHRA and CDR2 YSYEKL. This CDR3 reads CASSQGTGRETQYF.

This rearrangement joins TRBV2 to TRBJ2-5; TCRdb names TRBD1, which stays unverified in the absence of DNA. Germline V gene sequence: CDR1 SNHLY, CDR2 FYNNEI. CDR3 length: 15 residues. This CDR3 reads CASRGTGALDETQYF.

CDR3: CASSKMGSSNEQFF. The chain employs TRBV2 and TRBJ2-1. The CDR3 loop spans 14 amino acids. From germline, CDR1 is SNHLY and CDR2 FYNNEI.

This sequence joins TRBV10-1 and TRBJ2-1; without DNA, the TCRdb call of TRBD1 cannot be checked. CDR1 and CDR2 (germline): WNHNN, SYGVQD (reference sequence). The CDR3 totals 12 residues. CDR3 protein: CASSPGSNEQFF.

The rearrangement links TRBV5-1 to TRBJ2-7; the TRBD2 assignment by TCRdb is unverifiable without DNA. Germline V gene lookup returns CDR1 SGHRS and CDR2 YFSETQ. The CDR3 sequence is 16 residues long. CDR3 residues: CASSRRPGGTSGEQYF.

J is TRBJ2-5 and V is TRBV12-3 or TRBV12-4; TCRdb returns TRBD2, unconfirmable since there is no DNA. This CDR3 is built from 13 residues. The CDR3 reads CATNRDSRETQYF.

The genes are TRBV5-1 and TRBJ1-4. The CDR3 contains 14 residues. The germline V gene encodes CDR1 SGHRS and CDR2 YFSETQ. CDR3 loop: CASSLGRPDEKLFF.

The chain uses TRBV6-5 and TRBJ2-5; TCRdb reports TRBD1, a call that lacks DNA to check it against. The CDR3 is made up of 15 amino acids. Germline V gene lookup returns CDR1 MNHEY and CDR2 SVGAGI. The CDR3 sequence is CASIPLGSAQETQYF.

The chain employs TRBV7-9 and TRBJ1-6. CDR1 SEHNR and CDR2 FQNEAQ come from the germline V gene (reference sequence). The CDR3 is 17 amino acids. The CDR3 here is CASSVGSQGAYNSPLHF. The full variable domain, with the rest looked up from reference TRBV7-9 and TRBJ1-6, is DTGVSQNPRHKITKRGQNVTFRCDPISEHNRLYWYRQTLGQGPEFLTYFQNEAQLEKSRLLSDRFSAERPKGSFSTLEIQRTEQGDSAMYLCASSVGSQGAYNSPLHFGNGTRLTVT.

This chain joins TRBV19 and TRBJ2-5; checking the TCRdb D call of TRBD2 is not possible without DNA. Per the germline V gene, CDR1 is LNHDA and CDR2 is SQIVND (reference sequence). The CDR3 runs 16 residues. The CDR3 is CASIGTSGKKRETQYF. The full variable domain, with the rest looked up from reference TRBV19 and TRBJ2-5, is DGGITQSPKYLFRKEGQNVTLSCEQNLNHDAMYWYRQDPGQGLRLIYYSQIVNDFQKGDIAEGYSVSREKKESFPLTVTSAQKNPTAFYLCASIGTSGKKRETQYFGPGTRLLVL.

The CDR3 here is CASSETGGRNEQFF. V and J are TRBV2 and TRBJ2-1; the TCRdb call, TRBD1, lacks DNA for checking. The CDR3 sequence is 14 residues long. Per the germline V gene, CDR1 is SNHLY and CDR2 is FYNNEI.

This sequence joins TRBV5-1 and TRBJ1-2; there is no DNA to check the TCRdb D call of TRBD1. Germline V gives CDR1 SGHRS, CDR2 YFSETQ. The CDR3 consists of 16 residues. The CDR3 sequence: CASSLAPGQSDYGYTF.

V usage is TRBV5-1 and J usage is TRBJ1-1; the D gene TCRdb calls, TRBD1, cannot be checked with no DNA. The germline CDR1 and CDR2 sequences are SGHRS and YFSETQ. The CDR3 has 14 residues. This CDR3 is CASSLLGQGARAFF.

The chain combines TRBV11-1 with TRBJ2-7. This CDR3 has 14 amino acids. The germline gives CDR1 SGHAT, CDR2 FQDESV (reference sequence). The CDR3 loop is CASSDGSSSYEQYF. The entire variable domain, with the rest obtained from reference TRBV11-1 and TRBJ2-7, is as follows: EAEVAQSPRYKITEKSQAVAFWCDPISGHATLYWYRQILGQGPELLVQFQDESVVDDSQLPKDRFSAERLKGVDSTLKIQPAELGDSAMYLCASSDGSSSYEQYFGPGTRLTVT.

V usage is TRBV5-1 and J usage is TRBJ2-2; TCRdb indicates TRBD1, and absent DNA this call remains unverified. The CDR3 length is 17 residues. CDR1 is SGHRS and CDR2 is YFSETQ in the germline V gene. The CDR3 protein is CASSLARQGAFAGELFF.

The chain uses TRBV6-6 and TRBJ1-1; TCRdb's D gene call, TRBD1, goes unchecked for lack of DNA. Germline V gives CDR1 MNHNY, CDR2 SVGAGI (reference sequence). The CDR3 runs to 13 residues. CDR3 region: CASTPTGYTEAFF.

The chain uses TRBV3-1 and TRBJ2-7; TCRdb indicates TRBD2, and absent DNA this call remains unverified. The CDR3 is made up of 16 amino acids. Germline-derived CDR1 and CDR2 are LGHDT and YNNKEL (reference sequence). Here the CDR3 reads CASSHLSRDFSYEQYF.

The chain employs TRBV25-1 and TRBJ2-7; TCRdb names TRBD1, which stays unverified in the absence of DNA. Germline CDR1 MGHDK, CDR2 SYGVNS. The CDR3 length is 14 residues. The CDR3 loop is CASSDVGTVYEQYF.